This entry lists 12 T cell receptor beta chains sequenced from one sample in a study of T cell responses to AZD1222 COVID-19 vaccine. Repertoires were generated with immunoSEQ multiplex PCR, while TCRdb's copy carries only in-frame clones and drops some. This sample has 150,000 to 180,000 clones, with about 86% found just once. The sequenced sample was peripheral blood, obtained on day 0 of MenACWY control vaccination. The source of these receptors is an adult in good health.

The chain joins TRBV10-1 to TRBJ2-2; D not resolved. V lost 0 bases, J lost 8 bases, and 4 bases lay in between. Germline-derived CDR1 and CDR2 are WNHNN and SYGVQD (reference sequence). This CDR3 is built from 12 residues. CDR3 nucleotide sequence: TGCGCCAGCAGTGAGTCGTTAGGGGAGCTGTTTTTT. Translating gives CASSESLGELFF.

The chain links TRBV5-4 to TRBJ2-7; 11 bases align to TRBD2. CDR1 is SGHNT and CDR2 is YYREEE in the germline V gene (reference sequence). The CDR3 covers 16 residues. V dropped 2 bases and J dropped 6; count of bases not matched to a gene: 10. The DNA of the CDR3 is TGTGCCAGCAGCTTAGCCGGGGTAGCGGGAGGGCCCGAGCAGTACTTC. Translated: CASSLAGVAGGPEQYF.

This clone occurred a few times. The genes are TRBV6-2 or TRBV6-3 and TRBJ1-5; weak D call: TRBD1 (5 bases). Germline CDR1 is MNHEY and CDR2 is SVGEGT. Between the trimmed V and J ends, which lost 5 bases and 6 bases, there was a span of 11 bases. This CDR3 region has 13 residues. DNA of the CDR3: TGTGCCAGCAGTGGCGACAGAGTTCAGCCCCAGCATTTT. The encoded protein is CASSGDRVQPQHF.

The chain employs TRBV5-1 and TRBJ2-1; 8 bases fit TRBD1. The CDR3 length is 14 residues. J was trimmed by 5 bases and V by 4 bases; bases with no gene match: 5. Germline V lookup: CDR1 SGHRS, CDR2 YFSETQ. In DNA form, the CDR3 reads TGCGCCAGCAGCAGACAGGGGTCCAACAATGAGCAGTTCTTC. Its protein is CASSRQGSNNEQFF. The complete variable domain, with remaining parts taken from reference TRBV5-1 and TRBJ2-1, reads KAGVTQTPRYLIKTRGQQVTLSCSPISGHRSVSWYQQTPGQGLQFLFEYFSETQRNKGNFPGRFSGRQFSNSRSEMNVSTLELGDSALYLCASSRQGSNNEQFFGPGTRLTVL.

This chain links TRBV24-1 with TRBJ1-3; D remains ambiguous. Germline CDR1 and CDR2: KGHDR and SFDVKD. The CDR3 extends over 15 amino acids. Trimming removed 4 bases from V and 0 bases from J, with 9 bases in between. CDR3 nucleotides: TGTGCCACCAGTGACCCGACAAGCTCTGGAAACACCATATATTTT. It yields the protein CATSDPTSSGNTIYF.

This clone was picked up one time. V gene TRBV18 combines with J gene TRBJ2-3; no reliable D call. Germline CDR1 KGHSH, CDR2 LQKENI. This CDR3 contains 11 residues. V dropped 6 bases and J dropped 5 bases, with 6 bases sitting between them. In nucleotides, the CDR3 is TGTGCCAGCTCGGAGCAAGATACGCAGTATTTT. Its protein product is CASSEQDTQYF.

The rearrangement joins TRBV6-5 to TRBJ2-5, with a possible D match to TRBD2 (6 bases). Trimming left V 8 bases short and J 0 bases short, with 16 bases between. The CDR3 is made up of 15 amino acids. CDR1 and CDR2 from the germline V gene are MNHEY and SVGAGI. CDR3 residues: CASVPGLQYQETQYF. CDR3 in DNA: TGTGCCAGCGTTCCGGGACTCCAGTACCAAGAGACCCAGTACTTC.

V and J are TRBV2 and TRBJ2-7; D unresolved. There are 13 residues in the CDR3. Trimming took off 1 base at V and 3 bases at J, with 7 bases between the two ends. Germline CDR1 SNHLY, CDR2 FYNNEI. CDR3 DNA sequence: TGTGCCAGCAGTGAAGGGTCTCTCTACGAGCAGTACTTC. It is translated as CASSEGSLYEQYF.

This chain uses TRBV5-1 with TRBJ1-1, with D perhaps TRBD1 (5 bases). This CDR3 comprises 15 residues. V lost 1 base and J 3 bases, leaving 13 bases between the germline ends. The germline gives CDR1 SGHRS, CDR2 YFSETQ. The CDR3 DNA sequence: TGCGCCAGCAGCTTGTACCCCACGGGGGACACTGAAGCTTTCTTT. It is translated as CASSLYPTGDTEAFF.

The J gene is TRBJ1-5, the V gene TRBV7-9; 9 bases are shared with TRBD1. This CDR3 is 14 amino acids long. Germline lookup yields CDR1 SEHNR and CDR2 FQNEAQ (reference sequence). V was pared by 5 bases and J by 7 bases, with 6 bases of the junction left unmatched. The CDR3 region is CASSHGQGWQPQHF. The CDR3 DNA reads TGTGCCAGCAGCCACGGACAGGGGTGGCAGCCCCAGCATTTT.

The chain combines TRBV9 with TRBJ2-1; perhaps TRBD1 as D (5 bases). Germline V gene lookup returns CDR1 SGDLS and CDR2 YYNGEE. The CDR3 is 17 residues long. Trimming removed 0 bases from V and 6 bases from J, with 19 bases in between. CDR3 nucleotide sequence: TGTGCCAGCAGCGTAGGCATCCGGCAGGGAATGGTCAATGAGCAGTTCTTC. Its protein product is CASSVGIRQGMVNEQFF.

V usage is TRBV5-1 and J usage is TRBJ1-4; perhaps TRBD1 as D (5 bases). This CDR3 is built from 16 residues. Deletions cut 1 base from V and 5 bases from J, with 15 bases between. Germline CDR1 reads SGHRS; CDR2 reads YFSETQ. For the CDR3, the DNA is TGCGCCAGCAGCTTGAACGTCCCGGGGCTGAATGAAAAACTGTTTTTT. Its translation: CASSLNVPGLNEKLFF.